Listed here is a single TCR beta chain. What it binds is not known. These data belong to a study of beta chain features in type 1 diabetes. Broader study findings: The naive, central memory and Treg TCRB repertoires looked more alike in patients than they did in healthy donors.

As every portion of the isolated RNA was reverse transcribed, the sequencing read expressed TCRB transcripts. Profiling relied on immunoSEQ multiplex PCR, and the TCRdb table lists in-frame clones only, not all of them. The profile shows roughly 300,000 clones, roughly 8% of them singletons. The V gene lost 2 bases and the J gene lost 9 bases, with 17 bases spanning the gap. Germline CDR1 SGHVS, CDR2 FQNEAQ. The CDR3 has 15 residues. V is TRBV7-8 and J is TRBJ2-1, with D unresolved. Sequencing used central memory CD4+ T cells from blood. The sequence was collected from a woman aged 18-30 years in good health. CDR3 residues: CASSLSQALGGEQFF. As DNA, the CDR3 is TGTGCCAGCAGCTTAAGTCAGGCGCTAGGTGGTGAGCAGTTCTTC.